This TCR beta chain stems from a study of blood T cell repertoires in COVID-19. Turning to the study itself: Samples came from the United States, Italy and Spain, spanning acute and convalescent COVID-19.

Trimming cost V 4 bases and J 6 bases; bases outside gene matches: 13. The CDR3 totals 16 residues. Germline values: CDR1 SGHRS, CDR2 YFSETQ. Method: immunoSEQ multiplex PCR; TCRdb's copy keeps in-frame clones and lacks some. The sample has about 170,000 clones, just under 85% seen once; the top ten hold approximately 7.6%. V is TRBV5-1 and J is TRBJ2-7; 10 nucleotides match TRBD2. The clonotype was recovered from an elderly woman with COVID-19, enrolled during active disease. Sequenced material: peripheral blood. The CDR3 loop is CASSRQSGRAGFEQYF. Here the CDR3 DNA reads TGCGCCAGCAGCCGACAGAGCGGGAGGGCCGGGTTCGAGCAGTACTTC.